This T cell receptor beta chain is from a study of blood T cells in healthy people across ages. The study's findings and limits: In older individuals, TCR beta diversity per million T cells was lower, falling roughly linearly with age. Long-lived donors had more naive CD4+ cells and higher diversity than aged donors.

Of note for this clonotype: Its cognate antigen is unknown.

The CDR3 has 12 amino acids. Germline V gene data show CDR1 as SEHNR and CDR2 as FQNEAQ (reference sequence). Trimming took 5 bases from V and 8 from J, leaving 12 bases between them. A sample-barcoded 5' primer and a J-beta primer mix were used in a second PCR of about 7 to 11 cycles. TCRdb independently ran MiXCR on the 5' RACE reads; one entry per CDR3 protein. This table holds about 970,000 distinct CDR3 sequences, roughly 51% found once. The sequence derives from a woman aged 60-70 years in good health. V gene TRBV7-9 combines with J gene TRBJ1-2, with a tentative D call TRBD1 (5 bases). The sequencing input was blood. Here the CDR3 reads CASSKLGVGYTF. The CDR3 coding sequence is TGTGCCAGCAGCAAGTTAGGGGTAGGCTACACCTTC. Supplemented by reference TRBV7-9 and TRBJ1-2, the full variable domain reads DTGVSQNPRHKITKRGQNVTFRCDPISEHNRLYWYRQTLGQGPEFLTYFQNEAQLEKSRLLSDRFSAERPKGSFSTLEIQRTEQGDSAMYLCASSKLGVGYTFGSGTRLTVV.